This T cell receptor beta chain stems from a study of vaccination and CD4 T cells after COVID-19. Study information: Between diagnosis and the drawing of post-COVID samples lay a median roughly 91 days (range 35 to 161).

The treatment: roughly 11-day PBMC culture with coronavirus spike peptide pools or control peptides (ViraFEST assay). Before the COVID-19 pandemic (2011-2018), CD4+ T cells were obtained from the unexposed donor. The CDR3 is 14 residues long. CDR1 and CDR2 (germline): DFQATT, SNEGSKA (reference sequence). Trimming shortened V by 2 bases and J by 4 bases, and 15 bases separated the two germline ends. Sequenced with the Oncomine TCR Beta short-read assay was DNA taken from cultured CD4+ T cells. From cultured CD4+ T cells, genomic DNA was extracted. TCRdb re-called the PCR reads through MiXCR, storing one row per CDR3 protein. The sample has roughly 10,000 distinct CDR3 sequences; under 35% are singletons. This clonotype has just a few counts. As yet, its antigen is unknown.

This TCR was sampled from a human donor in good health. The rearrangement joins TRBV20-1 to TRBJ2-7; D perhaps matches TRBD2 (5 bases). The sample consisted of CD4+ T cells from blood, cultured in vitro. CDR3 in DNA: TGCAGTGCTAGATTTCCCCGGCCGGGGTACGAGCAGTACTTC. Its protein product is CSARFPRPGYEQYF.